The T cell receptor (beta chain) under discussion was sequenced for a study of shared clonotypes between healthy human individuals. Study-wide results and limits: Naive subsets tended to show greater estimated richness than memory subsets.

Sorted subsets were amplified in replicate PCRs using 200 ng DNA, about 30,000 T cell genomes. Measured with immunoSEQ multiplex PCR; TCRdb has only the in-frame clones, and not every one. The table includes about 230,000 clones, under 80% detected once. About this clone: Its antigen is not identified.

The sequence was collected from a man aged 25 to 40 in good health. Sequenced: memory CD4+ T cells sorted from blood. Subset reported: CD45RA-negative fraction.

Here the CDR3 reads CASSSRTDYEQYF. The CDR3 DNA reads TGTGCCAGCAGCTCGAGGACAGACTACGAGCAGTACTTC. The gene calls are TRBV7-9 and TRBJ2-7, with D possibly being TRBD1 (6 bases). The CDR3 length is 13 residues. The V and J ends lost 4 bases and 3 bases respectively, with 10 bases between them. The germline V gene has CDR1 SEHNR and CDR2 FQNEAQ (reference sequence).